Below, 32 T cell receptor beta chains from the same sample are listed, as sequenced in a study of cytomegalovirus exposure and HLA in healthy donors. This PCR relied on a set of 60 Vbeta primers and 13 Jbeta primers. The table came from immunoSEQ multiplex PCR; TCRdb's copy has only in-frame clones and leaves some out. This sample has about 83,000 clones, with 65% to 80% found just once. Sequenced material: PBMCs. The receptors were sampled from a man in his fifties or sixties in good health and CMV-seronegative.

This clone occurred a few times. This chain connects TRBV6-6 to TRBJ1-2; D perhaps matches TRBD1 (5 bases). The germline V and J ends were trimmed by 7 bases and 6 bases, with 12 bases remaining between them. This CDR3 region has 12 residues. CDR1 is MNHNY, CDR2 SVGAGI, per germline (reference sequence). CDR3 sequence: CASTNSGDGYTF. The CDR3 DNA sequence: TGTGCCAGCACCAATTCGGGGGATGGCTACACCTTC.

The chain links TRBV4-1 to TRBJ1-2; 7 positions agree with TRBD1. The CDR3 contains 15 residues. J was trimmed by 4 bases and V by 1 base; bases with no gene match: 6. Germline loops: CDR1 MGHRA, CDR2 YSYEKL. CDR3 in amino acids: CASSQGADRPYGYTF. The CDR3 DNA follows: TGCGCCAGCAGCCAAGGGGCGGACAGGCCCTATGGCTACACCTTC.

This clone was counted a few times. The rearrangement links TRBV6-6 to TRBJ2-3; the match to TRBD1 covers 10 bases. Trimming at V came to 11 bases and at J to 4 bases, leaving 9 bases not matched to a gene. Germline-derived CDR1 and CDR2 are MNHNY and SVGAGI (reference sequence). CDR3 length: 14 amino acids. CDR3 amino acids: CAGARQGASDTQYF. In DNA, the CDR3 is TGTGCCGGGGCTAGACAGGGGGCTTCAGATACGCAGTATTTT.

The chain employs TRBV7-9 and TRBJ1-6; TRBD1 aligns across 7 bases. The CDR3 has 16 residues. Germline CDR1 reads SEHNR; CDR2 reads FQNEAQ (reference sequence). Trimming took 5 bases from V and 9 from J; bases not matched to a gene: 13. Here the CDR3 DNA reads TGTGCCAGCAGCCCTCGCTCCGGGACAGAAACTTCACCCCTCCACTTT. This codes for CASSPRSGTETSPLHF.

This sequence joins TRBV15 and TRBJ2-5, with 7 bases matching TRBD2. The DNA end lines up better with TRBJ2-7; the J call may be wrong. This CDR3 comprises 17 residues. Germline values: CDR1 LNHNV, CDR2 YYDKDF (reference sequence). CDR3 in amino acids: CATSRRTSAAGIYEQYF. The CDR3 nucleotides are TGTGCCACCAGCAGAAGGACTAGTGCGGCGGGGATCTACGAGCAGTACTTC.

There are a few counts of this clone. This rearrangement joins TRBV16 to TRBJ1-1; D remains unclear. The V gene's germline CDR1 is KGHSY and CDR2 FQNENV. The CDR3 sequence is 14 residues long. V shed 0 bases and J shed 0 bases, with 5 bases lying between them. CDR3 residues: CASSQSGVNTEAFF. CDR3 in DNA: TGTGCCAGCAGCCAATCCGGGGTGAACACTGAAGCTTTCTTT.

This clone was seen a handful of times. The genes are TRBV7-2 and TRBJ1-6; D is unclear. Germline CDR1 reads SGHTA; CDR2 reads FQGNSA. The V and J ends lost 5 bases and 0 bases respectively, with 11 bases between them. CDR3 size: 16 residues. This CDR3 is CASSEGLSSYNSPLHF. The CDR3 region has the DNA TGTGCCAGCAGCGAGGGATTGAGCTCCTATAATTCACCCCTCCACTTT.

This chain joins TRBV27 and TRBJ1-2, with a possible D match to TRBD1 (6 bases). V lost 6 bases and J 2 bases, leaving 10 bases between the germline ends. Germline-derived CDR1 and CDR2 are MNHEY and SMNVEV (reference sequence). The CDR3 consists of 13 residues. Written as DNA, the CDR3 is TGTGCCAGCAGGCTCACAGGGAACTATGGCTACACCTTC. As protein: CASRLTGNYGYTF.

This chain joins TRBV5-1 and TRBJ2-7; D call uncertain. CDR1 is SGHRS and CDR2 is YFSETQ in the germline V gene. CDR3 length: 16 residues. Trimming removed 5 bases at V and 4 bases at J, with 22 bases between. The CDR3 loop is CASSFFKQKAAYEQYF. CDR3 nucleotides: TGCGCCAGCAGTTTTTTCAAGCAGAAGGCGGCATACGAGCAGTACTTC.

The rearrangement links TRBV20-1 to TRBJ1-4; D uncertain. CDR1 and CDR2 (germline): DFQATT, SNEGSKA (reference sequence). Between the trimmed V and J ends, which lost 6 bases and 3 bases, there was a span of 5 bases. CDR3 length: 11 amino acids. In DNA form, the CDR3 reads TGCAGTGCGGCACCTAATGAAAAACTGTTTTTT. Translation: CSAAPNEKLFF.

The chain employs TRBV19 and TRBJ1-2; 7 bases align to TRBD1. Germline-derived CDR1 and CDR2 are LNHDA and SQIVND (reference sequence). With 3 bases clipped from V and 8 bases from J, the junction kept 12 bases outside the gene matches. CDR3 size: 15 residues. CDR3 nucleotides: TGTGCCAGTAGTATCTCCCAGACAGGGCACGGCGGCTACACCTTC. It translates to CASSISQTGHGGYTF.

The genes are TRBV13 and TRBJ1-3; the D is unclear. This CDR3 contains 16 residues. The ends were cut back, 3 bases at V and 2 bases at J, with 14 bases in the middle. Germline CDR1 is PRHDT and CDR2 is FYEKMQ (reference sequence). CDR3 DNA sequence: TGTGCCAGCAGCTTTAGCGTGGCTGGTGCTGGAAACACCATATATTTT. Residues: CASSFSVAGAGNTIYF.

This rearrangement joins TRBV5-1 to TRBJ1-2; D not certain. Germline V gene sequence: CDR1 SGHRS, CDR2 YFSETQ. The CDR3 is 13 amino acids. Trimming shortened V by 0 bases and J by 3 bases, and 6 bases separated the two germline ends. The CDR3 protein is CASSLELDYGYTF. The CDR3 DNA reads as TGCGCCAGCAGCTTGGAACTTGACTATGGCTACACCTTC.

This clone occurred a few times. V usage is TRBV2 and J usage is TRBJ2-1; TRBD2 aligns across 14 bases. The CDR3 contains 18 residues. CDR1 is SNHLY, CDR2 FYNNEI, per germline. The V gene end was trimmed by 7 bases and the J gene end by 0 bases; junction bases not matched to a gene: 8. CDR3 sequence reads: CASIRTSGGPSSYNEQFF. As DNA, the CDR3 is TGTGCCAGCATTCGGACTAGCGGGGGGCCTAGCTCCTACAATGAGCAGTTCTTC.

The rearrangement uses TRBV5-6 and TRBJ2-7; no definite D call. The V end was cut by 0 bases, the J end by 3 bases, with 7 bases between. Germline assignment: CDR1 SGHDT and CDR2 YYEEEE. The CDR3 has 13 residues. Here the CDR3 DNA reads TGTGCCAGCAGCTTGGTGCGGAGCTACGAGCAGTACTTC. Translation gives CASSLVRSYEQYF.

The genes are TRBV7-9 and TRBJ2-1, with 12 bases that match TRBD2. V lost 5 bases, J lost 5 bases, and 4 bases stayed unmatched. The germline CDR1 and CDR2 sequences are SEHNR and FQNEAQ (reference sequence). CDR3 size: 15 residues. The DNA of the CDR3 is TGTGCCAGCAGCCTGCTAGCGGGGGGGAACAATGAGCAGTTCTTC. This gives the protein CASSLLAGGNNEQFF.

The CDR3 bases are TGCGCCAGCACCCCACGACGGGGGGCCGCCTACAATGAGCAGTTCTTC. Amino acids: CASTPRRGAAYNEQFF. V gene TRBV5-1 combines with J gene TRBJ2-1; TRBD2 might be the D (7 bases). Germline assignment: CDR1 SGHRS and CDR2 YFSETQ. The V gene lost 6 bases and the J gene lost 2 bases, with 18 bases spanning the gap. The CDR3 covers 16 residues.

V gene TRBV9 combines with J gene TRBJ2-4; maybe TRBD2 (5 bases). The V and J ends lost 0 bases and 4 bases respectively, with 11 bases between them. Germline-derived CDR1 and CDR2 are SGDLS and YYNGEE. CDR3 length equals 15 residues. The CDR3 bases are TGTGCCAGCAGCGTAGACGGCGGGCCTAAAAACATTCAGTACTTC. Translation: CASSVDGGPKNIQYF.

This clone has a handful of counts. The chain joins TRBV15 to TRBJ2-3, with 9 positions matching TRBD2. Trimming cost V 1 base and J 2 bases; bases outside gene matches: 1. This CDR3 contains 15 residues. In germline, CDR1 is LNHNV, CDR2 YYDKDF (reference sequence). The CDR3 sequence is CATSRGGGDTDTQYF. The CDR3 DNA reads TGTGCCACCAGCAGAGGCGGGGGGGACACAGATACGCAGTATTTT.

This clone was seen just once. The genes are TRBV12-5 and TRBJ1-1; D call uncertain. Trimming removed 8 bases from V and 4 bases from J, with 14 bases in between. Germline V gene data show CDR1 as LGHNT and CDR2 as FRNRAP. The CDR3 is 13 residues long. The CDR3 nucleotides read TGTGCTAGTAGAAAGGGCGCGGGCACTGAAGCTTTCTTT. Its protein product is CASRKGAGTEAFF. Looking up the rest from reference TRBV12-5 and TRBJ1-1 gives the full variable domain: DARVTQTPRHKVTEMGQEVTMRCQPILGHNTVFWYRQTMMQGLELLAYFRNRAPLDDSGMPKDRFSAEMPDATLATLKIQPSEPRDSAVYFCASRKGAGTEAFFGQGTRLTVV.

This clone has just a few counts. The CDR3 DNA sequence: TGCGCCAGCAGCTTAGGGAGCTCCTACGAGCAGTACTTC. This gives the protein CASSLGSSYEQYF. The rearrangement joins TRBV5-1 to TRBJ2-7, with a possible D match to TRBD2 (5 bases). Germline V CDR1 and CDR2: SGHRS, YFSETQ. V was pared by 2 bases and J by 0 bases, with 6 bases between. CDR3 size: 13 residues. Together with reference TRBV5-1 and TRBJ2-7, the CDR3 gives the full variable domain: KAGVTQTPRYLIKTRGQQVTLSCSPISGHRSVSWYQQTPGQGLQFLFEYFSETQRNKGNFPGRFSGRQFSNSRSEMNVSTLELGDSALYLCASSLGSSYEQYFGPGTRLTVT.

This chain connects TRBV29-1 to TRBJ2-1; 9 positions agree with TRBD2. This CDR3 is 16 amino acids long. Looked up from germline, CDR1 is SQVTM and CDR2 is ANQGSEA. J gave up 7 bases and V 1 base, and 11 bases lay outside the gene matches. CDR3 sequence (DNA): TGCAGCGTTGAAGGGGCGGGGGGGACTGGAAGGAATGAGCAGTTCTTC. It is translated as CSVEGAGGTGRNEQFF.

The chain uses TRBV6-1 and TRBJ1-2; tentatively, D is TRBD1 (5 bases). Trimming shortened V by 2 bases and J by 2 bases, and 9 bases separated the two germline ends. Looked up from germline, CDR1 is MNHNS and CDR2 is SASEGT. CDR3 length equals 14 residues. For the CDR3, the DNA is TGTGCCAGCAGTGAAATGGGGCAGAACTATGGCTACACCTTC. This sequence encodes CASSEMGQNYGYTF.

This rearrangement joins TRBV5-1 to TRBJ2-1, with D possibly matching TRBD1 (5 bases). The ends were cut back, 2 bases at V and 4 bases at J, with 7 bases in the middle. There are 13 residues in the CDR3. Germline V lookup: CDR1 SGHRS, CDR2 YFSETQ. CDR3 sequence reads: CASSFQGYNEQFF. For the CDR3, the DNA is TGCGCCAGCAGCTTTCAGGGTTACAATGAGCAGTTCTTC. The entire variable domain, with the rest obtained from reference TRBV5-1 and TRBJ2-1, is as follows: KAGVTQTPRYLIKTRGQQVTLSCSPISGHRSVSWYQQTPGQGLQFLFEYFSETQRNKGNFPGRFSGRQFSNSRSEMNVSTLELGDSALYLCASSFQGYNEQFFGPGTRLTVL.

This rearrangement joins TRBV5-4 to TRBJ2-3; D might be TRBD1 (6 bases). The CDR3 sequence is 13 residues long. The germline V gene encodes CDR1 SGHNT and CDR2 YYREEE (reference sequence). V was clipped by 7 bases and J by 4 bases, with 13 bases between them. The CDR3 DNA reads as TGTGCCAGCGGAAAGAGGGGGTCAGATACGCAGTATTTT. Amino acid sequence: CASGKRGSDTQYF.

This chain joins TRBV2 and TRBJ1-6; perhaps TRBD1 as D (5 bases). The germline CDR1 and CDR2 sequences are SNHLY and FYNNEI. V dropped 4 bases and J dropped 10 bases, with 14 bases sitting between them. The CDR3 contains 14 residues. The CDR3: CASSVEGTGSPLHF. CDR3 DNA sequence: TGTGCCAGCAGTGTGGAGGGGACGGGATCACCCCTCCACTTT.

In the case of this clone: One junction end does not reproduce the germline sequence, and a read error may be involved. This CDR3 is also generated by other DNA sequences in the sample. The chain employs TRBV14 and TRBJ2-4; possible D gene TRBD1, 6 bases. CDR3 length: 17 residues. Germline V CDR1 and CDR2: SGHDN, FVKESK. Here the CDR3 DNA reads TGTGCCAGCAGCCATTCCACGAACCGGGACACGAAAAACATTCAGTACTTT. Translating it yields CASSHSTNRDTKNIQYF.

The gene calls are TRBV6-1 and TRBJ1-2, with 8 bases fitting TRBD1. Germline CDR1 reads MNHNS; CDR2 reads SASEGT. The J segment lost 0 bases and the V segment lost 1 base, leaving 1 base of the junction unmatched. The CDR3 totals 15 residues. The DNA of the CDR3 is TGTGCCAGCAGTGAAGGCAGGGGGCCTAACTATGGCTACACCTTC. Translating it yields CASSEGRGPNYGYTF.

The V gene is TRBV7-6, the J gene TRBJ1-2; 8 bases align to TRBD1. This CDR3 is built from 19 residues. Germline V gives CDR1 SGHVS, CDR2 FNYEAQ. V shed 5 bases, J shed 4 bases, and the junction held 21 bases outside the gene matches. The CDR3 DNA reads TGTGCCAGCAGCGCAAATACCGGGGGGACAGGACCCCTGAGCTATGGCTACACCTTC. This gives the protein CASSANTGGTGPLSYGYTF.

The chain combines TRBV5-1 with TRBJ2-3; D is perhaps TRBD1 (5 bases). V was shortened by 2 bases and J by 6 bases, with 13 bases between the two germline ends. The germline CDR1 and CDR2 sequences are SGHRS and YFSETQ. The CDR3 length is 14 residues. CDR3 amino acids: CASSLSGRLDTQYF. The DNA of the CDR3 is TGCGCCAGCAGCTTATCAGGGCGGTTGGATACGCAGTATTTT.

This chain connects TRBV19 to TRBJ1-1; D gene uncertain. Trimming cost V 7 bases and J 0 bases, with 21 bases left between them. CDR3 length: 17 residues. Germline V gene sequence: CDR1 LNHDA, CDR2 SQIVND (reference sequence). The CDR3 DNA reads TGTGCCAGTACGGCGCCCAGGCGTACAGACATGAACACTGAAGCTTTCTTT. Its protein is CASTAPRRTDMNTEAFF.

V is TRBV14 and J is TRBJ2-7; perhaps TRBD1 as D (5 bases). The germline V and J ends were trimmed by 5 bases and 7 bases, with 15 bases remaining between them. Germline-derived CDR1 and CDR2 are SGHDN and FVKESK. The CDR3 contains 13 residues. As DNA, the CDR3 is TGTGCCAGCAGCGACAGTCCCTTAGGGGAGCAGTACTTC. This codes for CASSDSPLGEQYF.